This T cell receptor beta chain was recorded in a study of T cells in Graves' hyperthyroidism and ophthalmopathy. Background on the study: Once the initial diagnosis was made, peripheral blood was obtained before any treatment. The study's findings and limits: For ophthalmopathy, model prediction preceded onset by a median approximately 6 months.

RNA transcripts gave rise to amplified TCR beta CDR3 regions. TCR CDR3 regions were first amplified by RT-PCR with HTBI primers. TCRdb ran MiXCR on the multiplex PCR reads and lists one entry per CDR3 protein. In the table there are 300,000 to 400,000 distinct CDR3 sequences, over 20% of which are singletons. The diagnoses drew upon clinical symptoms, serum thyroxine and TRAb, thyroid ultrasound and orbital computed tomography. V lost 4 bases and J lost 7, with 20 bases in between. The germline V gene has CDR1 SGHDT and CDR2 YYEEEE. There are 15 residues in the CDR3. In its sample, this clonotype was seen a few times. Its antigen is as yet unknown.

The receptor was derived from a woman in her forties or fifties with Graves' hyperthyroidism. The source material was blood. The chain joins TRBV5-6 to TRBJ2-5; no reliable D call. As DNA, the CDR3 is TGTGCCAGCAGCAGCGCGCCGGTAGATTTGGGGACCCAGTACTTC. It encodes CASSSAPVDLGTQYF.